The next 20 T cell receptor beta chains were all read from a single sample in a study of naive and memory T cell subsets. The beta constant-region primer was an equimolar mix of two oligonucleotides covering TRBC1 and TRBC2. One entry per CDR3 protein results from TCRdb running MiXCR on the UMI-ligation and nested PCR reads. The data hold around 160,000 distinct CDR3 sequences, with approximately 17% observed a single time. Sequences were obtained from naive CD4+ T cells from blood. All receptors derive from a human donor in good health.

This clonotype turned up a few times. The V and J genes are TRBV7-9 and TRBJ1-3, with unresolved D. Germline V gene lookup returns CDR1 SEHNR and CDR2 FQNEAQ (reference sequence). V was shortened by 1 base and J by 7 bases, with 8 bases between the two germline ends. The CDR3 runs 13 residues. The CDR3 nucleotides read TGTGCCAGCAGCTTAGTCCCCAAGAACACCATATATTTT. It specifies CASSLVPKNTIYF.

This chain links TRBV4-1 with TRBJ2-2, with unresolved D. The germline V gene has CDR1 MGHRA and CDR2 YSYEKL. The length of the CDR3 is 13 residues. The V end was cut by 2 bases, the J end by 7 bases, with 8 bases between. The CDR3 protein is CASSQRVIGELFF. The CDR3 DNA reads as TGCGCCAGCAGCCAAAGGGTTATCGGGGAGCTGTTTTTT.

A note on this clonotype: Possible read error: a much larger clone is one base away. This sequence joins TRBV29-1 and TRBJ2-7, with 7 bases aligning to TRBD2. The CDR3 covers 14 residues. The V gene's germline CDR1 is SQVTM and CDR2 ANQGSEA. V was clipped by 6 bases and J by 2 bases; unmatched bases: 10. This CDR3 reads CSVAGTNGAYEQYF. DNA for the CDR3: TGCAGCGTGGCCGGGACTAACGGAGCCTACGAGCAGTACTTC.

In its sample, this clonotype was seen a few times. The chain employs TRBV7-9 and TRBJ2-3; TRBD2 matches 7 bases. The CDR3 sequence is 15 residues long. In germline, CDR1 is SEHNR, CDR2 FQNEAQ (reference sequence). The trim removed 3 bases at V and 2 bases at J, leaving 5 bases unmatched. Written as DNA, the CDR3 is TGTGCCAGCAGCTTGGGTAGACTAGCCACAGATACGCAGTATTTT. Its protein is CASSLGRLATDTQYF.

The chain employs TRBV5-1 and TRBJ2-1; the match to TRBD2 covers 15 bases. The V gene end was trimmed by 4 bases and the J gene end by 3 bases; junction bases not matched to a gene: 11. The CDR3 length is 19 residues. Germline CDR1 is SGHRS and CDR2 is YFSETQ. The CDR3 spells CASSMGLAGGRQLYNEQFF. CDR3 DNA: TGCGCCAGCAGCATGGGACTAGCGGGAGGCCGCCAACTCTACAATGAGCAGTTCTTC. Full variable domain (missing parts from reference TRBV5-1 and TRBJ2-1): KAGVTQTPRYLIKTRGQQVTLSCSPISGHRSVSWYQQTPGQGLQFLFEYFSETQRNKGNFPGRFSGRQFSNSRSEMNVSTLELGDSALYLCASSMGLAGGRQLYNEQFFGPGTRLTVL.

The V and J genes are TRBV4-2 and TRBJ2-7; 7 bases line up with TRBD1. Germline CDR1 and CDR2: LGHNA and YNFKEQ. With V trimmed by 5 bases and J by 4 bases, 11 bases remained unmatched. The CDR3 contains 15 residues. The CDR3 nucleotides read TGTGCCAGCAGCAAACCGGGACAGACGATTTACGAGCAGTACTTC. Translation gives CASSKPGQTIYEQYF.

The gene calls are TRBV10-3 and TRBJ2-7, with 9 bases matching TRBD1. The V and J ends lost 5 bases and 4 bases, in that order; junction bases with no gene match: 6. This CDR3 spans 14 amino acids. Germline V gene data show CDR1 as ENHRY and CDR2 as SYGVKD. This CDR3 is CAISPGQGHYEQYF. The CDR3 coding sequence is TGTGCCATCAGTCCGGGACAGGGTCATTACGAGCAGTACTTC.

This clonotype was counted a few times. This chain joins TRBV6-2 or TRBV6-3 and TRBJ1-5; D not resolved. V lost 6 bases, J lost 0 bases, and 6 bases lay in between. CDR1 and CDR2 from the germline V gene are MNHEY and SVGEGT. CDR3 size: 13 residues. CDR3 sequence (DNA): TGTGCCAGCAGAGGTGATAGCAATCAGCCCCAGCATTTT. Protein sequence: CASRGDSNQPQHF.

The chain recombines TRBV10-3 with TRBJ2-3, with TRBD2 matching over 9 bases. Germline V gene lookup returns CDR1 ENHRY and CDR2 SYGVKD. Unmatched junction bases numbered 2, after V lost 0 bases and J lost 4 bases. The CDR3 is 15 residues long. In DNA, the CDR3 is TGTGCCATCAGTGAGTCGCGGGAGGGCTCAGATACGCAGTATTTT. Encoded protein: CAISESREGSDTQYF.

The gene calls are TRBV20-1 and TRBJ2-7; TRBD1 aligns across 8 bases. This CDR3 region has 14 residues. The trim removed 5 bases at V and 3 bases at J, leaving 9 bases unmatched. The germline V gene encodes CDR1 DFQATT and CDR2 SNEGSKA (reference sequence). The CDR3 region has the DNA TGCAGTGCTGCCCGCCCCGGGACAGGCTACGAGCAGTACTTC. It yields the protein CSAARPGTGYEQYF.

A few counts support this clonotype. The V call is TRBV29-1, the J call TRBJ2-3; TRBD1 matches 9 bases. V shed 0 bases and J 5 bases; nucleotides not matched to a gene: 6. The CDR3 is 15 residues long. Germline CDR1 reads SQVTM; CDR2 reads ANQGSEA. The CDR3 loop reads CSVEELGTGRDTQYF. In nucleotides, the CDR3 is TGCAGCGTTGAAGAGTTAGGGACAGGGCGAGATACGCAGTATTTT.

The CDR3 DNA sequence: TGTGCCAGCAGTTACTCGCCGACATTACGACAGGGATCCTACGAGCAGTACTTC. This gives the protein CASSYSPTLRQGSYEQYF. This chain links TRBV6-2 or TRBV6-3 with TRBJ2-7; 7 bases align to TRBD1. The CDR3 runs to 18 residues. After removal of 0 bases from V and 1 base from J, the junction contained 12 bases not matched to a gene. The germline gives CDR1 MNHEY, CDR2 SVGEGT.

V and J are TRBV7-9 and TRBJ2-7, with 7 bases that match TRBD2. The CDR3 has 15 residues. V dropped 6 bases and J dropped 1; count of bases not matched to a gene: 9. Germline CDR1 is SEHNR and CDR2 is FQNEAQ (reference sequence). CDR3 nucleotides: TGTGCCAGCAGGGCCAGCGGGAAAGGGTCCTACGAGCAGTACTTC. Its protein product is CASRASGKGSYEQYF.

The chain uses TRBV30 and TRBJ2-7; TRBD1 might be the D (5 bases). The CDR3 totals 13 residues. Per the germline V gene, CDR1 is GTSNPN and CDR2 is SVGIG (reference sequence). Trimming stripped 2 bases from V and 9 bases from J, with 17 bases between. DNA of the CDR3: TGTGCCTGGAGTACCGACAGTTATCGCGGGCAGTACTTC. Translation gives CAWSTDSYRGQYF.

V gene TRBV3-1 combines with J gene TRBJ2-7; D is possibly TRBD2 (6 bases). V lost 3 bases and J lost 2, with 11 bases in between. The CDR3 is 14 amino acids. Per the germline V gene, CDR1 is LGHDT and CDR2 is YNNKEL (reference sequence). The CDR3 DNA reads TGTGCCAGCAGCCATGGGACTGGCCCCTACGAGCAGTACTTC. Translating it yields CASSHGTGPYEQYF.

This chain connects TRBV28 to TRBJ1-5, with no clear D. The V gene's germline CDR1 is MDHEN and CDR2 SYDVKM. Trimming removed 2 bases from V and 2 bases from J, with 13 bases in between. The CDR3 consists of 16 residues. The chain's CDR3 is CASSLPGWSGNQPQHF. Here the CDR3 DNA reads TGTGCCAGCAGTTTACCTGGTTGGAGCGGCAATCAGCCCCAGCATTTT.

This clonotype was detected many times. The V call is TRBV10-2, the J call TRBJ1-4, with D possibly matching TRBD1 (6 bases). There are 14 residues in the CDR3. Germline lookup yields CDR1 WSHSY and CDR2 SAAADI. V gave up 6 bases and J gave up 3 bases, with 11 bases separating them. DNA of the CDR3: TGCGCCAGCAGCGAGGGGGGGCCTAATGAAAAACTGTTTTTT. Protein product: CASSEGGPNEKLFF.

There are a few counts of this clonotype. This sequence joins TRBV7-7 and TRBJ2-1; TRBD2 matches 8 bases. V dropped 5 bases and J dropped 7; count of bases not matched to a gene: 13. The CDR3 is 16 amino acids. Germline V gene lookup returns CDR1 SSHAT and CDR2 FNYEAQ (reference sequence). The DNA of the CDR3 is TGTGCCAGCAGCCCCAAACGGGGGGGGGGGCCGAATGAGCAGTTCTTC. It specifies CASSPKRGGGPNEQFF. The full variable domain, in which reference TRBV7-7 and TRBJ2-1 provide the parts outside the CDR3, is GAGVSQSPRYKVTKRGQDVTLRCDPISSHATLYWYQQALGQGPEFLTYFNYEAQPDKSGLPSDRFSAERPEGSISTLTIQRTEQRDSAMYRCASSPKRGGGPNEQFFGPGTRLTVL.

This rearrangement joins TRBV18 to TRBJ2-1, with D unresolved. V was pared by 3 bases and J by 9 bases, with 15 bases between. Germline loops: CDR1 KGHSH, CDR2 LQKENI. This CDR3 region has 14 residues. Written as DNA, the CDR3 is TGTGCCAGCTCACCCCAGCCGGAAGGGATTGAGCAGTTCTTC. This encodes CASSPQPEGIEQFF.

The CDR3 here is CASGLQGTPVAFF. DNA of the CDR3: TGTGCTAGTGGTTTACAGGGGACCCCTGTGGCTTTCTTT. This chain links TRBV12-5 with TRBJ1-1; 7 bases match TRBD1. The V and J ends lost 3 bases and 11 bases, in that order; junction bases with no gene match: 9. Germline V gene data show CDR1 as LGHNT and CDR2 as FRNRAP. This CDR3 is built from 13 residues.